The clone carrying this T cell receptor (beta chain) has just one count. This record comes from a study of blood T cell repertoires in COVID-19. Study in general: COVID-19 samples collected from the United States, Italy and Spain covered acute and convalescent phases.

TCRdb's table, derived via immunoSEQ multiplex PCR, lists solely in-frame clones and lacks some. Seen here are under 100,000 clones, more than 75% observed once, and the top ten hold roughly 17%. Germline V CDR1 and CDR2: MNHEY, SMNVEV (reference sequence). The CDR3 consists of 17 residues. With V trimmed by 2 bases and J by 4 bases, 13 bases remained unmatched. This receptor was taken from a human donor in a cohort sampled during active COVID-19. The sequencing input was peripheral blood. The chain links TRBV27 to TRBJ1-2; 7 bases match TRBD1. CDR3 in DNA: TGTGCCAGCAGTTTAACAACAGGGGCTTTCTCCTCCTATGGCTACACCTTC. Translating gives CASSLTTGAFSSYGYTF.